These 5 T cell receptor beta chains came from one sample sequenced in a study of blood T cell repertoires in COVID-19. The protocol was immunoSEQ multiplex PCR, while the TCRdb copy is restricted to in-frame clones and leaves out a portion. The sample shows around 180,000 clones, about 91% of them seen only once. The material sequenced was peripheral blood. The receptors come from a woman younger than 45 with acute or convalescent COVID-19.

The chain combines TRBV20-1 with TRBJ1-2; D unclear. The CDR3 extends over 11 amino acids. V gave up 7 bases and J gave up 8 bases, with 14 bases separating them. Germline V lookup: CDR1 DFQATT, CDR2 SNEGSKA (reference sequence). The CDR3 DNA sequence: TGCAGTGTGGCGGCGTCGGGGGGCTACACCTTC. Translated, it gives CSVAASGGYTF.

The chain has TRBV12-3 or TRBV12-4 and TRBJ1-1; D is ambiguous. This CDR3 has 12 amino acids. Trimming removed 2 bases from V and 6 bases from J, with 7 bases in between. CDR3 nucleotide sequence: TGTGCCAGCAGTTTATTCAGGTCTGAAGCTTTCTTT. Amino acids: CASSLFRSEAFF.

A remark on this clone: One end of the junction does not line up with germline, which may come from a read error. This chain connects TRBV7-7 to TRBJ2-3; the D gene is possibly TRBD2 (6 bases). This CDR3 comprises 15 residues. CDR1 SSHAT and CDR2 FNYEAQ come from the germline V gene (reference sequence). The CDR3 loop reads CASSLYGGSGDTQYF. For the CDR3, the DNA is TGTGCTAGCAGCCTCTATGGGGGGTCTGGGGATACGCAGTATTTT.

The chain employs TRBV19 and TRBJ2-6; D might be TRBD2 (6 bases). Trimming removed 9 bases at V and 0 bases at J, with 15 bases between. Per the germline V gene, CDR1 is LNHDA and CDR2 is SQIVND (reference sequence). CDR3 length: 16 residues. CDR3 bases: TGTGCCAGCGGGGAGGACGTACCCTCTGGGGCCAACGTCCTGACTTTC. Translation gives CASGEDVPSGANVLTF.

Only a few counts were recorded for this clone. This chain uses TRBV28 with TRBJ2-3; 7 nucleotides match TRBD1. The CDR3 covers 14 residues. Germline values: CDR1 MDHEN, CDR2 SYDVKM. V was pared by 6 bases and J by 0 bases, with 3 bases of the junction left unmatched. The CDR3 nucleotides read TGTGCCAGCAGGGGACAGTCTAGCACAGATACGCAGTATTTT. Its translation: CASRGQSSTDTQYF.